Below are 25 T cell receptor beta chains sequenced from a single sample in a study of T cell responses to AZD1222 COVID-19 vaccine. Sequencing used immunoSEQ multiplex PCR; TCRdb keeps in-frame clones, though not all of them. Here the sample spans fewer than 100,000 clones, 90% being singletons. The material sequenced was peripheral blood, taken 28 days after the second AZD1222 dose. The source is an adult who received the AZD1222 COVID-19 vaccine.

The V call is TRBV19, the J call TRBJ1-5; D is undetermined. The ends were cut back, 5 bases at V and 0 bases at J, with 11 bases in the middle. The CDR3 has 15 amino acids. Per germline, CDR1 LNHDA and CDR2 SQIVND (reference sequence). CDR3 DNA sequence: TGTGCCAGTAGTGCCTGGAGCAATAGCAATCAGCCCCAGCATTTT. This codes for CASSAWSNSNQPQHF.

There are a few counts of this clone. The J gene is TRBJ2-1, the V gene TRBV7-8, with TRBD1 matching 8 bases. Looked up from germline, CDR1 is SGHVS and CDR2 is FQNEAQ. This CDR3 is 17 amino acids long. The V gene end was trimmed by 5 bases and the J gene end by 4 bases; junction bases not matched to a gene: 13. CDR3 nucleotides: TGTGCCAGCAGCCCTGTCGGTCGGGACAGGAGTTACAATGAGCAGTTCTTC. Protein: CASSPVGRDRSYNEQFF.

The sample holds one count of this clone. This sequence joins TRBV7-6 and TRBJ2-2; unclear D gene. Trimming took 1 base from V and 6 from J, leaving 9 bases between them. Germline V CDR1 and CDR2: SGHVS, FNYEAQ. The CDR3 contains 14 residues. Here the CDR3 DNA reads TGTGCCAGCAGCTTAGACACGAAGGCCGGGGAGCTGTTTTTT. As protein: CASSLDTKAGELFF. Together with reference TRBV7-6 and TRBJ2-2, the CDR3 gives the full variable domain: GAGVSQSPRYKVTKRGQDVALRCDPISGHVSLYWYRQALGQGPEFLTYFNYEAQQDKSGLPNDRFSAERPEGSISTLTIQRTEQRDSAMYRCASSLDTKAGELFFGEGSRLTVL.

V and J are TRBV4-1 and TRBJ1-1; D ambiguous. V lost 3 bases to trimming and J lost 6 bases, with 20 bases between them. CDR1 is MGHRA and CDR2 is YSYEKL in the germline V gene. This CDR3 spans 16 amino acids. This CDR3 reads CASSQTRDPQLAEAFF. Here the CDR3 DNA reads TGCGCCAGCAGCCAGACCCGGGATCCCCAGTTGGCTGAAGCTTTCTTT.

The J gene is TRBJ1-5, the V gene TRBV6-2 or TRBV6-3; maybe TRBD1 (5 bases). Between the trimmed V and J ends, which lost 1 base and 5 bases, there was a span of 9 bases. This CDR3 is 14 amino acids long. CDR1 and CDR2 from the germline V gene are MNHEY and SVGEGT. The CDR3 DNA sequence: TGTGCCAGCAGTTACTTCGGGGACGATCAGCCCCAGCATTTT. It specifies CASSYFGDDQPQHF.

This clone was seen just once. The chain has TRBV5-1 and TRBJ1-3; no reliable D call. The CDR3 is 15 residues long. Germline-derived CDR1 and CDR2 are SGHRS and YFSETQ. V lost 2 bases and J 0 bases, leaving 9 bases between the germline ends. In DNA, the CDR3 is TGCGCCAGCAGCTTAGCCGCAAACTCTGGAAACACCATATATTTT. It specifies CASSLAANSGNTIYF.

This clone was recorded once. The chain recombines TRBV6-2 or TRBV6-3 with TRBJ1-2, with unresolved D. This CDR3 has 13 residues. Germline lookup yields CDR1 MNHEY and CDR2 SVGEGT. Between the trimmed V and J ends, which lost 6 bases and 8 bases, there was a span of 16 bases. DNA for the CDR3: TGTGCCAGCAGCCCTAGTGGGGAATCCGGCTACACCTTC. Translated: CASSPSGESGYTF.

This clone was observed a few times. The rearrangement links TRBV2 to TRBJ1-1; 7 nucleotides line up with TRBD1. From germline, CDR1 is SNHLY and CDR2 FYNNEI. This CDR3 has 13 residues. The ends lost 6 bases at V and 7 bases at J; junction bases unmatched: 8. The CDR3 DNA reads TGTGCCAGCAGCAGGTCCCGGGACAGTGAAGCTTTCTTT. Its protein product is CASSRSRDSEAFF. Together with reference TRBV2 and TRBJ1-1, the CDR3 gives the full variable domain: EPEVTQTPSHQVTQMGQEVILRCVPISNHLYFYWYRQILGQKVEFLVSFYNNEISEKSEIFDDQFSVERPDGSNFTLKIRSTKLEDSAMYFCASSRSRDSEAFFGQGTRLTVV.

The chain couples TRBV5-1 to TRBJ1-6; 9 nucleotides align to TRBD1. The germline gives CDR1 SGHRS, CDR2 YFSETQ. This CDR3 is 15 amino acids long. V gave up 4 bases and J gave up 6 bases; unmatched junction bases: 5. As DNA, the CDR3 is TGCGCCAGCAGCGAGGGACAGGGCCGTAATTCACCCCTCCACTTT. This sequence encodes CASSEGQGRNSPLHF.

The J gene is TRBJ2-5, the V gene TRBV7-3; TRBD1 matches at 9 bases. The CDR3 has 16 amino acids. Losses at the gene ends were 4 bases for V and 2 bases for J; bases not matched to a gene: 8. Germline V CDR1 and CDR2: SGHTA, FQGTGA. CDR3 DNA sequence: TGTGCCAGCAGCTCCTTGGGACAGGGAATTCAAGAGACCCAGTACTTC. Amino acids: CASSSLGQGIQETQYF.

The rearrangement uses TRBV5-1 and TRBJ1-3; TRBD1 matches at 7 bases. This CDR3 is 15 amino acids long. V lost 4 bases, J lost 2 bases, and 6 bases stayed unmatched. The V gene's germline CDR1 is SGHRS and CDR2 YFSETQ. The CDR3 DNA is TGCGCCAGCAGCAGGGGACAGCCGACTGGAAACACCATATATTTT. Its translation: CASSRGQPTGNTIYF.

The chain has TRBV27 and TRBJ1-5; perhaps TRBD1 as D (6 bases). Germline loops: CDR1 MNHEY, CDR2 SMNVEV (reference sequence). The CDR3 sequence is 16 residues long. Trimming cost V 6 bases and J 0 bases, with 15 bases left between them. The CDR3: CASSPAPGVSNQPQHF. CDR3 in DNA: TGTGCCAGCAGCCCAGCTCCAGGGGTTAGCAATCAGCCCCAGCATTTT.

The rearrangement links TRBV7-9 to TRBJ1-2; 10 positions match TRBD1. Germline values: CDR1 SEHNR, CDR2 FQNEAQ (reference sequence). The CDR3 contains 14 residues. This CDR3 reads CVPGQGPGIYGYTF. CDR3 sequence (DNA): TGTGTCCCGGGACAGGGGCCGGGGATCTATGGCTACACCTTC.

The chain couples TRBV3-1 (or the pseudogene TRBV3-2) to TRBJ1-1; possible D gene TRBD1, 5 bases. The V end lost 2 bases, the J end lost 5 bases, and 6 bases lay between the germline ends. Germline V gives CDR1 LGHDT, CDR2 YNNKEL (reference sequence). The CDR3 has 12 residues. The CDR3 here is CASSQRGTEAFF. The CDR3 bases are TGTGCCAGCAGCCAAAGGGGAACTGAAGCTTTCTTT.

The rearrangement joins TRBV5-1 to TRBJ2-7, with 7 bases matching TRBD1. From germline, CDR1 is SGHRS and CDR2 YFSETQ. This CDR3 contains 17 residues. Trimming removed 3 bases from V and 0 bases from J; junction bases left unmatched: 12. The CDR3: CASSSDIRDSRSYEQYF. CDR3 bases: TGCGCCAGCAGCTCAGACATCCGGGACAGCCGCTCCTACGAGCAGTACTTC.

V is TRBV9 and J is TRBJ2-1; no definite D call. V lost 4 bases and J lost 0, with 11 bases in between. The CDR3 covers 15 residues. CDR1 SGDLS and CDR2 YYNGEE come from the germline V gene. The CDR3 DNA is TGTGCCAGCAGCCTCTCTCCAATCTCCTACAATGAGCAGTTCTTC. This codes for CASSLSPISYNEQFF.

The gene calls are TRBV29-1 and TRBJ2-7; TRBD1 agrees at 7 bases. CDR1 is SQVTM and CDR2 is ANQGSEA in the germline V gene. The CDR3 is 12 residues long. After removal of 5 bases from V and 4 bases from J, the junction contained 5 bases not matched to a gene. This CDR3 is CSVRQGDYEQYF. The CDR3 bases are TGCAGCGTTAGACAGGGTGATTACGAGCAGTACTTC.

The rearrangement links TRBV27 to TRBJ2-7; tentatively, D is TRBD1 (7 bases). CDR3 length equals 16 residues. Between the trimmed V and J ends, which lost 2 bases and 2 bases, there was a span of 16 bases. Germline lookup yields CDR1 MNHEY and CDR2 SMNVEV (reference sequence). The CDR3 loop is CASSLILGRGAYEQYF. CDR3 DNA sequence: TGTGCCAGCAGTTTAATTCTAGGCAGGGGGGCCTACGAGCAGTACTTC.

V is TRBV6-5 and J is TRBJ1-2, with 7 bases that match TRBD1. The V gene end was trimmed by 6 bases and the J gene end by 3 bases; junction bases not matched to a gene: 7. In germline, CDR1 is MNHEY, CDR2 SVGAGI. The CDR3 totals 14 residues. The CDR3 nucleotides are TGTGCCAGCAGGGAGACAGGGAGAGACTATGGCTACACCTTC. Amino acids: CASRETGRDYGYTF.

The chain couples TRBV5-5 to TRBJ1-2, with a weak D call TRBD1 (6 bases). The CDR3 has 15 residues. From germline, CDR1 is SGHKS and CDR2 YYEKEE (reference sequence). The V and J ends lost 4 bases and 3 bases respectively, with 16 bases between them. For the CDR3, the DNA is TGTGCCAGCAGCCGCCGCGGGGGCGGGGACTATGGCTACACCTTC. Translated: CASSRRGGGDYGYTF. The full variable domain, with the rest looked up from reference TRBV5-5 and TRBJ1-2, is DAGVTQSPTHLIKTRGQQVTLRCSPISGHKSVSWYQQVLGQGPQFIFQYYEKEERGRGNFPDRFSARQFPNYSSELNVNALLLGDSALYLCASSRRGGGDYGYTFGSGTRLTVV.

The V gene is TRBV18, the J gene TRBJ1-5, with D perhaps TRBD1 (6 bases). The germline V gene has CDR1 KGHSH and CDR2 LQKENI. CDR3 length: 16 residues. The ends were cut back, 0 bases at V and 0 bases at J, with 9 bases in the middle. The CDR3 spells CASSPPQGYSNQPQHF. CDR3 nucleotide sequence: TGTGCCAGCTCACCACCGCAGGGGTATAGCAATCAGCCCCAGCATTTT. The whole variable domain, remainder taken from reference TRBV18 and TRBJ1-5, is NAGVMQNPRHLVRRRGQEARLRCSPMKGHSHVYWYRQLPEEGLKFMVYLQKENIIDESGMPKERFSAEFPKEGPSILRIQQVVRGDSAAYFCASSPPQGYSNQPQHFGDGTRLSIL.

The CDR3 nucleotides are TGTGCCACCAGCAGAGTTCCTGGTGAAAAACTGTTTTTT. Translated: CATSRVPGEKLFF. This chain links TRBV15 with TRBJ1-4, with D unresolved. The CDR3 is 13 amino acids. Germline V CDR1 and CDR2: LNHNV, YYDKDF (reference sequence). Trimming took off 1 base at V and 7 bases at J, with 7 bases between the two ends.

The V call is TRBV28, the J call TRBJ2-3, with D uncertain. Germline V lookup: CDR1 MDHEN, CDR2 SYDVKM. The CDR3 is 13 residues long. V was cut by 5 bases and J by 10 bases, with 16 bases left in between. CDR3 sequence reads: CASSTDPARPQYF. DNA of the CDR3: TGTGCCAGCAGTACTGACCCGGCCCGACCGCAGTATTTT. Together with reference TRBV28 and TRBJ2-3, the CDR3 gives the full variable domain: DVKVTQSSRYLVKRTGEKVFLECVQDMDHENMFWYRQDPGLGLRLIYFSYDVKMKEKGDIPEGYSVSREKKERFSLILESASTNQTSMYLCASSTDPARPQYFGPGTRLTVL.

This chain connects TRBV19 to TRBJ1-5; D may be TRBD1 (5 bases). The germline gives CDR1 LNHDA, CDR2 SQIVND (reference sequence). V dropped 5 bases and J dropped 4 bases, with 9 bases sitting between them. The length of the CDR3 is 13 residues. As DNA, the CDR3 is TGTGCCAGTAGTGAGACAGCAAATCAGCCCCAGCATTTT. Protein: CASSETANQPQHF.

The chain recombines TRBV28 with TRBJ2-7; TRBD1 or TRBD2 may be the D gene (5 bases each). There are 15 residues in the CDR3. Between the trimmed V and J ends, which lost 5 bases and 0 bases, there was a span of 14 bases. CDR1 is MDHEN and CDR2 is SYDVKM in the germline V gene. This CDR3 is CASSLMAGSSYEQYF. DNA of the CDR3: TGTGCCAGCAGTCTCATGGCAGGGAGCTCCTACGAGCAGTACTTC.